This T cell receptor (beta chain) was recovered during a study of cytomegalovirus exposure and HLA in healthy donors. Looking at the study overall: From donors who were HLA-typed, an early data release held about 89 million unique TCRs.

Whole-study results and caveats: Later genetic work tied a missense DCLRE1C variant to beta-chain V and J trimming. Rarity characterized most TCR sequences, yet some public TCRs appeared in many donors.

60 Vbeta and 13 Jbeta primers were used in PCR. Clones were read by immunoSEQ multiplex PCR, and TCRdb kept only the in-frame ones, dropping some. Of 130,000 to 150,000 clones in the sample, 70% to 80% were seen once. The CDR3 runs 13 residues. V lost 2 bases, J lost 6 bases, and 7 bases lay in between. Germline V gene data show CDR1 as MNHEY and CDR2 as SVGAGI. This clone was recorded only once. Antigen unknown. Every donor was a healthy person donating bone marrow. This sequence originates from a woman aged 18-29 years in good health and CMV-seropositive. The sequencing input was PBMCs. V usage is TRBV6-5 and J usage is TRBJ2-2; D is perhaps TRBD2 (5 bases). The DNA of the CDR3 is TGTGCCAGCAGTTACGTCGGGGCCGGGGAGCTGTTTTTT. Its protein product is CASSYVGAGELFF.